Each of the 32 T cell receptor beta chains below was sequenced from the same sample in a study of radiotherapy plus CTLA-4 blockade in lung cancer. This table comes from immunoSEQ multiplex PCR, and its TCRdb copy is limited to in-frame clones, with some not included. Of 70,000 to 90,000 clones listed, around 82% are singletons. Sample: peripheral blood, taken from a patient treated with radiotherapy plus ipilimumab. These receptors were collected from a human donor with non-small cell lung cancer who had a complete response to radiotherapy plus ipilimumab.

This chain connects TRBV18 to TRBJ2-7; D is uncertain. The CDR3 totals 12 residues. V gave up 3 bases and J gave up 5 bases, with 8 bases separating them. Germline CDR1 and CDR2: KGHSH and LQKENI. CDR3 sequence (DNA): TGTGCCAGCTCACCTGGCGGCCACGAGCAGTACGTC. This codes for CASSPGGHEQYV.

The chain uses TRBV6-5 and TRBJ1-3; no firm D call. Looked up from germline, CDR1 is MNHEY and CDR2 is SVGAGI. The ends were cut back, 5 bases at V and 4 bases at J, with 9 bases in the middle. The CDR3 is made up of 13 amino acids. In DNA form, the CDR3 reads TGTGCCAGCAGTAACCCTCCGGGAAACACCATATATTTT. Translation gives CASSNPPGNTIYF.

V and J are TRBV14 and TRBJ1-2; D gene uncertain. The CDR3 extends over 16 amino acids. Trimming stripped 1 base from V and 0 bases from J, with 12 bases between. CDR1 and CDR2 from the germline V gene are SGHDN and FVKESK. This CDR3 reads CASSQGTAATNYGYTF. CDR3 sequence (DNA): TGTGCCAGCAGCCAAGGGACGGCAGCTACTAACTATGGCTACACCTTC.

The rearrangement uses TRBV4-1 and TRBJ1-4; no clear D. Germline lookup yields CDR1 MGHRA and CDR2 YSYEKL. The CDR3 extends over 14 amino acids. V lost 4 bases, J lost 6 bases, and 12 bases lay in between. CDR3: CASSPGGWDEKLFF. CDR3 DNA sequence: TGCGCCAGCAGCCCCGGTGGATGGGATGAAAAACTGTTTTTT.

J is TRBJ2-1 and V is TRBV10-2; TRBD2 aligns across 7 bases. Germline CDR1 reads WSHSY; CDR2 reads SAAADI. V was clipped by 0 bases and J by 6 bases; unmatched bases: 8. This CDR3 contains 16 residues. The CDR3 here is CASSESQLAAGNEQFF. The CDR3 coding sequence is TGCGCCAGCAGTGAGTCCCAGCTAGCGGCGGGCAATGAGCAGTTCTTC.

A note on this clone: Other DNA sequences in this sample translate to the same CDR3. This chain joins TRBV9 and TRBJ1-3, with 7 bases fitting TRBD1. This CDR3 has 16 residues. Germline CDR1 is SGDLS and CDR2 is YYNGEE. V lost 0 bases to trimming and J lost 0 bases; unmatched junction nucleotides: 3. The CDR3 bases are TGTGCCAGCAGCGTAGGTGGACAGGCCTCTGGAAACACCATATATTTT. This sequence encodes CASSVGGQASGNTIYF.

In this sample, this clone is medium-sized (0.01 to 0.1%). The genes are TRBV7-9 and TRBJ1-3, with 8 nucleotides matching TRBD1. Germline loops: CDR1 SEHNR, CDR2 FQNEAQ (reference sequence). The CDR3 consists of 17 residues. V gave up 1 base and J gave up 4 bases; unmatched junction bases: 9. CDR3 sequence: CASSLESGQGSGNTIYF. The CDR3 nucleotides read TGTGCCAGCAGCTTAGAGTCTGGACAGGGATCCGGAAACACCATATATTTT.

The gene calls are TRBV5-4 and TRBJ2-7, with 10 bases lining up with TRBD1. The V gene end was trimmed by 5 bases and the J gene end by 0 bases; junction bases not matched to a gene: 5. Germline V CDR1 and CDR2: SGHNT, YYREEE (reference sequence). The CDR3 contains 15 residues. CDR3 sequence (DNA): TGTGCCAGCAGGGACAGGGGGGTAAACTCCTACGAGCAGTACTTC. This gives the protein CASRDRGVNSYEQYF.

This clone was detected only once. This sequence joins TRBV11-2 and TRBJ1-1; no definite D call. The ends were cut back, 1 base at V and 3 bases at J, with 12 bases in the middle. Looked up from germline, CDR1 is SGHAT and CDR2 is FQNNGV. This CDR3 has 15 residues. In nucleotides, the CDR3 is TGTGCCAGCAGCTTAGCTCAGTATGGGTACACTGAAGCTTTCTTT. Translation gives CASSLAQYGYTEAFF.

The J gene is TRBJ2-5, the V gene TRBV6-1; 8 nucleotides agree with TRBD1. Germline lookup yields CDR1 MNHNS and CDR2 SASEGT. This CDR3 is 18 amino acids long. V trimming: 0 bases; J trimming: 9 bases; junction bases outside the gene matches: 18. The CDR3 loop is CASSEAEGQALTRMAQYF. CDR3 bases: TGTGCCAGCAGTGAAGCAGAGGGACAGGCCCTGACACGGATGGCCCAGTACTTC.

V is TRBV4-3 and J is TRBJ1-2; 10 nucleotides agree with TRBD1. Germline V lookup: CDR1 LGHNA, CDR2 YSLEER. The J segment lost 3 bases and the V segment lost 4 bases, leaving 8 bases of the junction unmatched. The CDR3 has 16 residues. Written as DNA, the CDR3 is TGCGCCAGCAGCCTTCTCCGGGACAGGGGTGACTATGGCTACACCTTC. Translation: CASSLLRDRGDYGYTF.

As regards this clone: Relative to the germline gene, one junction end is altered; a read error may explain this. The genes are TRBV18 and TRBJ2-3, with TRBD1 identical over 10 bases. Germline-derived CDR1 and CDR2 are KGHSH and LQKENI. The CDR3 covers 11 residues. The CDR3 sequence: CASSPGTGDDF. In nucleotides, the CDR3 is TGTGCCAGCTCACCCGGGACAGGGGATGATTTT.

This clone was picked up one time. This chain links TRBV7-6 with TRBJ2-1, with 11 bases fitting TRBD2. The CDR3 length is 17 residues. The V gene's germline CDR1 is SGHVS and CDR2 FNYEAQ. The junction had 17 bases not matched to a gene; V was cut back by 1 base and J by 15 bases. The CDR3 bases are TGTGCCAGCAGCTTAGGGGGACTAGCGGTCTGGGCAGCGGGTCGGTTCTTC. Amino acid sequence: CASSLGGLAVWAAGRFF.

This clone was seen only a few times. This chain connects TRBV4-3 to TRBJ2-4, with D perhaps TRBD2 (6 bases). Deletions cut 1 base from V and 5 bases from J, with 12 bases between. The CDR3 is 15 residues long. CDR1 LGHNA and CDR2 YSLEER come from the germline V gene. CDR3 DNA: TGCGCCAGCAGCCAAGGGGCTGGGACTGAAAACATTCAGTACTTC. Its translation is CASSQGAGTENIQYF.

This CDR3 is CASSEVTDSYGYTF. CDR3 DNA sequence: TGTGCCAGCAGTGAAGTCACCGACTCTTATGGCTACACCTTC. This chain joins TRBV2 and TRBJ1-2; D gene uncertain. This CDR3 comprises 14 residues. CDR1 SNHLY and CDR2 FYNNEI come from the germline V gene. V lost 1 base and J 5 bases, leaving 11 bases between the germline ends.

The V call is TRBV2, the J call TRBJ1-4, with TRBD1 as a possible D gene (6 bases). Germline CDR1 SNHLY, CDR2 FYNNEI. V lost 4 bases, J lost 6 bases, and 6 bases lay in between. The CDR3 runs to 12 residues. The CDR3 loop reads CASSGTDEKLFF. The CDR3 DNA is TGTGCCAGCAGTGGGACAGATGAAAAACTGTTTTTT.

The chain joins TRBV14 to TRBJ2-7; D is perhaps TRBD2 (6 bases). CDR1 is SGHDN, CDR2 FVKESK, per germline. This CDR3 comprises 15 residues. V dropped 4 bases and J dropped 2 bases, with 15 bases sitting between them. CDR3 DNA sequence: TGTGCCAGCAGCCGGGGGGTTTGGGGGACCTACGAGCAGTACTTC. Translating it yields CASSRGVWGTYEQYF.

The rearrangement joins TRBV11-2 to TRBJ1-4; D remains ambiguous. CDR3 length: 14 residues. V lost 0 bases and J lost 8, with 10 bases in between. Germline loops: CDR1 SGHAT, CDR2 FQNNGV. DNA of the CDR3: TGTGCCAGCAGCTTAGAACAAGGCGGCGAAAAACTGTTTTTT. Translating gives CASSLEQGGEKLFF.

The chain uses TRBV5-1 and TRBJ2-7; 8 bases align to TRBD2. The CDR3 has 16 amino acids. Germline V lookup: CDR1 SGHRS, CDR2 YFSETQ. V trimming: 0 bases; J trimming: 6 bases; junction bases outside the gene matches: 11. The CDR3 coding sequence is TGCGCCAGCAGCTTGGGGGAGGGCGCGGGAGGTTTCGAGCAGTACTTC. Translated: CASSLGEGAGGFEQYF.

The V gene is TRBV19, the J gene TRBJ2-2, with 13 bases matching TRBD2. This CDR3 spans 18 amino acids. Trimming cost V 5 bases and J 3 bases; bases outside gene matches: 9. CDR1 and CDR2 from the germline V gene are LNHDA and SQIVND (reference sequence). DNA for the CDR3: TGTGCCAGTAGTCCTACTAGCGGGGGGGCCTTCTACACCGGGGAGCTGTTTTTT. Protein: CASSPTSGGAFYTGELFF. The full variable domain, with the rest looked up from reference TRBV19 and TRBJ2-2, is DGGITQSPKYLFRKEGQNVTLSCEQNLNHDAMYWYRQDPGQGLRLIYYSQIVNDFQKGDIAEGYSVSREKKESFPLTVTSAQKNPTAFYLCASSPTSGGAFYTGELFFGEGSRLTVL.

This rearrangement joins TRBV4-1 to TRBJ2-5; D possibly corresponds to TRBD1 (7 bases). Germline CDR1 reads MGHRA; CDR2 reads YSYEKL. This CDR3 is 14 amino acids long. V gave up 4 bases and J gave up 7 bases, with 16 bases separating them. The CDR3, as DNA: TGCGCCAGCAGCCCCAGGGGGGCCCCTTGGACCCAGTACTTC. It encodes CASSPRGAPWTQYF.

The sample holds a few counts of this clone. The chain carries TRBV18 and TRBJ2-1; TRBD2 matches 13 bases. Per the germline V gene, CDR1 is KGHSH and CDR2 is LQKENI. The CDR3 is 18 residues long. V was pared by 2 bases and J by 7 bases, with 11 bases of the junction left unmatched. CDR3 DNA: TGTGCCAGCTCACCAGGACTAGCGGGAGAACTAAGGCGGAATGAGCAGTTCTTC. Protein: CASSPGLAGELRRNEQFF.

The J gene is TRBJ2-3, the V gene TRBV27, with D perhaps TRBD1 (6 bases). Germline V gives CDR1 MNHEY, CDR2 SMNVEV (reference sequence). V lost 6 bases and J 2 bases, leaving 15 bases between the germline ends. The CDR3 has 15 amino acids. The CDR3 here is CASSETGTITDTQYF. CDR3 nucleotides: TGTGCCAGCAGCGAGACAGGTACGATCACAGATACGCAGTATTTT.

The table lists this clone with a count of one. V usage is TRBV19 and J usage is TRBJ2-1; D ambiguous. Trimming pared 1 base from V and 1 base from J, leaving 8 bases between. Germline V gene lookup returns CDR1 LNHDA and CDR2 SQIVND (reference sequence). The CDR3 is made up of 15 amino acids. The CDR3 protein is CASSIGESSYNEQFF. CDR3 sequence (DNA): TGTGCCAGTAGTATAGGGGAATCGTCCTACAATGAGCAGTTCTTC.

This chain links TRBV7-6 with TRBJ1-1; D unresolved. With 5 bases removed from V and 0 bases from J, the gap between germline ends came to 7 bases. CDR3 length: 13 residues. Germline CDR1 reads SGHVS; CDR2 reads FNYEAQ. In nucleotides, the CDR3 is TGTGCCAGCAGCGTCCGCCTGAACACTGAAGCTTTCTTT. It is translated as CASSVRLNTEAFF.

The CDR3 DNA reads TGTGCCAGCAGCGCAGGGACAGTTGGGGGCGGCTACACCTTC. Its protein is CASSAGTVGGGYTF. The V call is TRBV5-4, the J call TRBJ1-2, with TRBD1 matching over 7 bases. The J segment lost 8 bases and the V segment lost 4 bases, leaving 11 bases of the junction unmatched. Germline values: CDR1 SGHNT, CDR2 YYREEE (reference sequence). The CDR3 sequence is 14 residues long. Looking up the rest from reference TRBV5-4 and TRBJ1-2 gives the full variable domain: ETGVTQSPTHLIKTRGQQVTLRCSSQSGHNTVSWYQQALGQGPQFIFQYYREEENGRGNFPPRFSGLQFPNYSSELNVNALELDDSALYLCASSAGTVGGGYTFGSGTRLTVV.

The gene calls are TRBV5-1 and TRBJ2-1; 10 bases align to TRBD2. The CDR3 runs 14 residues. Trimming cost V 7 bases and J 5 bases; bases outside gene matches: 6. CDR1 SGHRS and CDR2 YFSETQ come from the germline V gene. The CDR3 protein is CASYLAGGHNEQFF. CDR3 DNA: TGCGCCAGCTATTTAGCGGGGGGACACAATGAGCAGTTCTTC.

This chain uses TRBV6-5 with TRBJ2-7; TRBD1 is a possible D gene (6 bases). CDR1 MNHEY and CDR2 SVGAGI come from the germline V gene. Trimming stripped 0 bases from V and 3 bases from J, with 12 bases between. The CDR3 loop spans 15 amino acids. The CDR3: CASSYSPGHIYEQYF. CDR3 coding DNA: TGTGCCAGCAGTTACTCCCCGGGACACATCTACGAGCAGTACTTC.

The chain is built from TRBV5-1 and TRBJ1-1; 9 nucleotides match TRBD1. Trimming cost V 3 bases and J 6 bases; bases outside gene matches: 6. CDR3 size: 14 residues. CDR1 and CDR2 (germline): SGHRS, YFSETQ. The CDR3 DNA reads TGCGCCAGCAGCTCGATGGGACAGGGAGCTGAAGCTTTCTTT. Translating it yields CASSSMGQGAEAFF.

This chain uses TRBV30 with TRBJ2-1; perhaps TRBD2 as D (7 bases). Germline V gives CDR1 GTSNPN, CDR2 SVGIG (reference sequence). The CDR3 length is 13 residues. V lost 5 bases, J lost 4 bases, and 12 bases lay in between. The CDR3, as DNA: TGTGCCTGGGGGGGGGCGGATTACAATGAGCAGTTCTTC. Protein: CAWGGADYNEQFF.

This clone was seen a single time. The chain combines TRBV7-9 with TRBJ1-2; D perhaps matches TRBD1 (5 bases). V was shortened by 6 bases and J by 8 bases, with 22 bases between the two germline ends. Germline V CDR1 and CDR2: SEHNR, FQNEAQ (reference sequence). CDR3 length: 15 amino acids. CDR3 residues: CASSYSGLSMSGYTF. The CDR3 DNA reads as TGTGCCAGCAGTTATTCAGGGTTGTCTATGAGCGGCTACACCTTC.

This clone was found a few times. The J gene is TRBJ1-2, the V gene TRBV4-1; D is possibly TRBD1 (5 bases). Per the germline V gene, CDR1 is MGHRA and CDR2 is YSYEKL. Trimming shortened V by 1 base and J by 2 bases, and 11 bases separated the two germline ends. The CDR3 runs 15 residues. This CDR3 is CASSQVAGRNYGYTF. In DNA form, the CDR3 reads TGCGCCAGCAGCCAAGTTGCGGGGCGCAACTATGGCTACACCTTC.